This T cell receptor beta chain was profiled in a study of neurological immune-mediated disorders. Study summary: There were around 35 multiple sclerosis patients; around 31 were relapsing-remitting and 3 were secondary progressive.

Trimming took off 5 bases at V and 6 bases at J, with 22 bases between the two ends. Germline lookup yields CDR1 DFQATT and CDR2 SNEGSKA (reference sequence). The length of the CDR3 is 16 residues. cDNA was made by 5'RACE with 10-nucleotide random UMIs. A single run covered 15-18 subjects with over 170 million TCR-beta sequences. TCRdb re-called the 5' RACE reads with MiXCR, one entry per CDR3 protein. The sample holds about 50,000 distinct CDR3 sequences; around 2.9% are singletons and the top ten take around 16%. Overall study findings and caveats: Phylogenetically, 18 of 34 multiple sclerosis patients' repertoires fell into one related-CDR3 cluster, a possible signature.

This clonotype was counted at least ten times. The target antigen is unknown. V usage is TRBV20-1 and J usage is TRBJ2-2; no firm D call. This receptor was obtained from a woman between 45 and 65 years old with multiple sclerosis. The sequencing input was PBMCs. CDR3 bases: TGCAGTGCTCAACCTTCCGACCTAACAAGGGCCGGGGAGCTGTTTTTT. Protein: CSAQPSDLTRAGELFF.